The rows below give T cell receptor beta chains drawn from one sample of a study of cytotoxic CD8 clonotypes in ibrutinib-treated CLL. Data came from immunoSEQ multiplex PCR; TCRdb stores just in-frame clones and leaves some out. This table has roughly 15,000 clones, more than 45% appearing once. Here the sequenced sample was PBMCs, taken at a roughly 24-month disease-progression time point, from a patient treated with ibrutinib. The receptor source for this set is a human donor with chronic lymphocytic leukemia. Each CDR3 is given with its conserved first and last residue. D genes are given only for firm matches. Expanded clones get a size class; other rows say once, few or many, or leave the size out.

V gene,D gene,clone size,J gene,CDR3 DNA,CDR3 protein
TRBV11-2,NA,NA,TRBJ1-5,TGTGCCAGCAGCTTAGATGCCGACCCGTCAAGGCCCCAGCATTTT,CASSLDADPSRPQHF
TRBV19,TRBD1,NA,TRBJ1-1,TGTGCCAGTAGTCCAGGACAGGGAATGATGAACACTGAAGCTTTCTTT,CASSPGQGMMNTEAFF
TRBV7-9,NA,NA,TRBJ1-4,TGTGCCAGCAGCTTAGGGGGGCACGGATCTAATGAAAAACTGTTTTTT,CASSLGGHGSNEKLFF
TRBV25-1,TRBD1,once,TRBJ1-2,TGTGCCAGCAGTGAGACAGGGAGGTTGGCTAACTATGGCTACACCTTC,CASSETGRLANYGYTF
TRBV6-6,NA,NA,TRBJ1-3,TGTGCCAGCAGTTCCATGGGACCGTTCCGTGGAAACACCATATATTTT,CASSSMGPFRGNTIYF
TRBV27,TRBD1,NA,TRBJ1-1,TGTGCCAGCAGTGAGGGACAGGTGAACACTGAAGCTTTCTTT,CASSEGQVNTEAFF
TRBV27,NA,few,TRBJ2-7,TGTGCCAGCAGTTCAACGGGACAACCCTACGAGCAGTACTTC,CASSSTGQPYEQYF
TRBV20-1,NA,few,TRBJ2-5,TGCAGTGCTCTAGGGGAAGAGACCCAGTACTTC,CSALGEETQYF
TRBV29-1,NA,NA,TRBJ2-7,TGCAGCGCGAGAGGGGGGCCGTATGAGCAGTACTTC,CSARGGPYEQYF
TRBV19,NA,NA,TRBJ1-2,TGTGCCAGTAGTTCGCACACCGGGCCTCTCTATGGCTACACCTTC,CASSSHTGPLYGYTF
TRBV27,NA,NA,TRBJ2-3,TGTGCCAGCCATTCACCGTACACAGATACGCAGTATTTT,CASHSPYTDTQYF
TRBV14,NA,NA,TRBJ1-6,TGTGCCAGCAGCCCCTTAGGCAGGGGTCTTATAAGGCCCCTCCACTTT,CASSPLGRGLIRPLHF
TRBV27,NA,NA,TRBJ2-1,TGTGCCAGCAGTCCTTGGACAGACTACAATGAGCAGTTCTTC,CASSPWTDYNEQFF
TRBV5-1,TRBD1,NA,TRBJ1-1,TGCGCCAGCAGCAAGGGACAGGGGGGAAGCGACACTGAAGCTTTCTTT,CASSKGQGGSDTEAFF
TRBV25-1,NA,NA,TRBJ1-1,TGTGCCAGCAGCGCGCAGGGGACTATGAACACTGAAGCTTTCTTT,CASSAQGTMNTEAFF
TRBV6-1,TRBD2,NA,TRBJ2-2,TGTGCCAGCTCTAGCGGGGGCACCGGGACCGGGGAGCTGTTTTTT,CASSSGGTGTGELFF
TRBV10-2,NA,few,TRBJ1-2,TGCGCCAGCAGTGAGTCGAGGGCAGGGAGGAATGGCTACACCTTC,CASSESRAGRNGYTF
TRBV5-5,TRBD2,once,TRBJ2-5,TGTGCCAGCAGCCTGGTGGGGGGGTCCCAAGAGACCCAGTACTTC,CASSLVGGSQETQYF
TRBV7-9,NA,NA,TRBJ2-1,TGTGCCAGCAGCCCAGGGATATTTGTTTCGGGCAATGAGCAGTTCTTC,CASSPGIFVSGNEQFF
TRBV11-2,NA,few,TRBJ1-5,TGTGCCAGCAGCTTATTGGGCCAGCCCCAGCATTTT,CASSLLGQPQHF
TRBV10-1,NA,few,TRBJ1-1,TGCGCCAGCGCTTGGCAGGGAAACACTGAAGCTTTCTTT,CASAWQGNTEAFF
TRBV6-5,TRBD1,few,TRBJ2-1,TGTGCCAGCAGTTACTTACAGGGGAGTGCTGAGCAGTTCTTC,CASSYLQGSAEQFF
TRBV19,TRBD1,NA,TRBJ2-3,TGTGCCAGTACCTGGGACAGGGGGTCAGATACGCAGTATTTT,CASTWDRGSDTQYF
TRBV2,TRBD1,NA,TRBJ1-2,TGTGCCAGCAGTGATTGGATGCCAGGGGGCTATGGCTACACCTTC,CASSDWMPGGYGYTF
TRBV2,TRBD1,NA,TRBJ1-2,TGTGCCAGCAGTGTGGACAGGGGCGGGCCCGGCTCCTATGGCTACACCTTC,CASSVDRGGPGSYGYTF
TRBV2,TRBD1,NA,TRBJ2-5,TGTGCCAGCAGCAGGGGGCGGGCATACGGAGAGACCCAGTACTTC,CASSRGRAYGETQYF
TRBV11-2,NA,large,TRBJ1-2,TGTGCCAGCAGCTTAGTAAGTGGAGGGTCCGGCTACACCTTC,CASSLVSGGSGYTF
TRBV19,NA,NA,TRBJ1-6,TGTGCCAGTAGTAATATGGGGCAGGGTTCACCCCTCCACTTT,CASSNMGQGSPLHF
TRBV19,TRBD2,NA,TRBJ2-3,TGTGCCAGTAGTATTGGCGGGGGGTTGCGGGATACGCAGTATTTT,CASSIGGGLRDTQYF
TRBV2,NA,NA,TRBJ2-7,TGTGCCAGCAGTGAATTTGCAGGGATCTACGAGCAGTACTTC,CASSEFAGIYEQYF
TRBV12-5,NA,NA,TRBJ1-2,TGTGCTAGTGGTTTGGTAGGAGGGACACTATCCAATGGCTACACCTTC,CASGLVGGTLSNGYTF
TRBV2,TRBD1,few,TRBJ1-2,TGTGCCAGCAGGCCTGACAGGGACTATGGCTACACCTTC,CASRPDRDYGYTF
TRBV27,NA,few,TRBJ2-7,TGTGCCAGCAGCCCGATAGAGCGCCCCTACGAGCAGTACTTC,CASSPIERPYEQYF
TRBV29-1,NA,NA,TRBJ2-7,TGCAGCGTTCGCGACCGGGACGGTTCCTACGAGCAGTACTTC,CSVRDRDGSYEQYF
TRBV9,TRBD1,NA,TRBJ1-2,TGTGCCAGCAGCGTGTCATCCGGACAGGGGGTCTATGGCTACACCTTC,CASSVSSGQGVYGYTF
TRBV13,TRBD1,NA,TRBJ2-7,TGTGCCAGCAGCCCGGGGGGACAGGGGTCCTACGAGCAGTACTTC,CASSPGGQGSYEQYF
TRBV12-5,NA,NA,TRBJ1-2,TGTGCTAGTGGGTCAATCTATGGCTACACCTTC,CASGSIYGYTF
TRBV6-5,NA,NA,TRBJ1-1,TGTGCCAGCAGTCAGGGACACCCCACGGAAGCTTTCTTT,CASSQGHPTEAFF
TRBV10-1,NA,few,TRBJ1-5,TGCGCCAGCAGTGAGTTTGGGATCGGCCAGCCCCAGCATTTT,CASSEFGIGQPQHF
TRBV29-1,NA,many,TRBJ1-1,TGCAGCTCTGAAGGCGGATCGGGCACTGAAGCTTTCTTT,CSSEGGSGTEAFF
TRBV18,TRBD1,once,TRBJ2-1,TGTGCCAGCTCACCACCCTCGGGACAGGTGCTCAATGAGCAGTTCTTC,CASSPPSGQVLNEQFF
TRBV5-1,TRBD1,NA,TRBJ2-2,TGCGCCAGCAGCCCTGGGACAGGCCATCTCGCGGAACACACCGGGGAGCTGTTTTTT,CASSPGTGHLAEHTGELFF
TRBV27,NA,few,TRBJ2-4,TGTGCCAGCTTCCGGGACCCAAACATTCAGTACTTC,CASFRDPNIQYF
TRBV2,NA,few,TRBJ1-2,TGTGCCAGCACCAATTCCGGCTATGGCTACACCTTC,CASTNSGYGYTF
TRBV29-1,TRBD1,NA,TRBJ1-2,TGCAGCGTTGAATCCGTCGGGGCAGGGGGCTTTGGCTACACCTTC,CSVESVGAGGFGYTF
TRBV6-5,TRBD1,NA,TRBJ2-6,TGTGCCAGCAGCCAGACAGGGGCTGGGGCCAACGTCCTGACTTTC,CASSQTGAGANVLTF
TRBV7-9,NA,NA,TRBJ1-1,TGTGCCAGCAGCTTAGGACGGGGGAACACTGAAGCTTTCTTT,CASSLGRGNTEAFF
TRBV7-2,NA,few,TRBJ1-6,TGTGCCAGCAGCTTAGCCGACATCGAGGAGTCACCCCTCCACTTT,CASSLADIEESPLHF
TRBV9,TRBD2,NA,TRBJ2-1,TGTGCCAGCAGCGCTGGGACTAGCGGGGGAAATGAGCAGTTCTTC,CASSAGTSGGNEQFF
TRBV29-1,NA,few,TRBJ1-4,TGCAGCGTTGGGGAGGGGACAACTAATGAAAAACTGTTTTTT,CSVGEGTTNEKLFF